This T cell receptor (beta chain) was captured in a study of early T cells in non-severe SARS-CoV-2 infection. Looking at the study overall: Chains from this unsorted whole-blood bulk RNA could not be paired. General study results and limits: Private and CD4 specificities were missed by VDJdb matching, which favored anti-spike CD8 responses.

V was cut by 4 bases and J by 1 base, with 8 bases left in between. Germline CDR1 is SGHNT and CDR2 is YYREEE (reference sequence). CDR3 length: 13 residues. This clonotype was counted at least ten times. Antigen: not known. Each single cDNA molecule received a unique molecular identifier. TCRdb used MiXCR to reprocess the 5' RACE reads, holding one entry per CDR3 protein. The table shows fewer than 85,000 distinct CDR3 sequences, with more than 7.5% occurring only once. V and J are TRBV5-4 and TRBJ1-1, with no clear D. Sequenced material: whole blood. This receptor was identified in an adult who was a healthcare worker with PCR-confirmed SARS-CoV-2 infection or an uninfected control (not recorded which). CDR3 sequence: CASSLPSNTEAFF. In DNA, the CDR3 is TGTGCCAGCAGCCTTCCTTCGAACACTGAAGCTTTCTTT.